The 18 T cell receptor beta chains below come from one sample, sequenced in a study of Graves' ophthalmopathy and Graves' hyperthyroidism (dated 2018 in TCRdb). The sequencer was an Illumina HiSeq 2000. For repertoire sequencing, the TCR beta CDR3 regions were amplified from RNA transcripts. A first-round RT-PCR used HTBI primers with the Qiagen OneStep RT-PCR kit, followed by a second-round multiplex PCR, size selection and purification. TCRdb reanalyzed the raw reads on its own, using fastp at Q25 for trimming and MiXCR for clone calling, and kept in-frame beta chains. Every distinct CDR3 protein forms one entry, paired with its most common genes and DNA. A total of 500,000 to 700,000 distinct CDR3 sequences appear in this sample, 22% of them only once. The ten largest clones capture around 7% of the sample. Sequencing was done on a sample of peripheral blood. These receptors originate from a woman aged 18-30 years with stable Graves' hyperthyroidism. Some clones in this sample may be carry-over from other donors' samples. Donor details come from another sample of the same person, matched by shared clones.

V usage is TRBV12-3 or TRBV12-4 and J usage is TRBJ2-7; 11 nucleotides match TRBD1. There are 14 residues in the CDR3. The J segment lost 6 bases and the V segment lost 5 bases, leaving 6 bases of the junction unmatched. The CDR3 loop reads CASSQDRGPLEQYF. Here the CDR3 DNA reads TGTGCCAGCAGTCAGGACAGGGGGCCGCTCGAGCAGTACTTC.

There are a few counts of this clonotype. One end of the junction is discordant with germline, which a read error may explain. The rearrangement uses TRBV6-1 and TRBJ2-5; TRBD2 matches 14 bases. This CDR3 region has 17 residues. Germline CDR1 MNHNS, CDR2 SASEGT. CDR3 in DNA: TGTGCCAGCAGTGGGACTAGCGGGGGGCTGCATCTAGAGAGCCAGTACTTC. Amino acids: CASSGTSGGLHLESQYF.

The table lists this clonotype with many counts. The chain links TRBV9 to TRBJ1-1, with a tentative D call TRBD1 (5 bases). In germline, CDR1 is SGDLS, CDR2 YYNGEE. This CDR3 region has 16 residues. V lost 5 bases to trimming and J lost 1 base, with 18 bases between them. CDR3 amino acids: CASSQGRGSPNTEAFF. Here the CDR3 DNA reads TGTGCCAGCAGTCAGGGACGGGGCTCCCCGAACACTGAAGCTTTCTTT.

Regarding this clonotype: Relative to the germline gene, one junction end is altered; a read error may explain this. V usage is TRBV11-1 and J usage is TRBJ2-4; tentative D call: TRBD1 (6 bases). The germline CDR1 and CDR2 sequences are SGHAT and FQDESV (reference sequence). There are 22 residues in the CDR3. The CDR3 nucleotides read TGTGCCAGCAGCTTAGCGCGAGGGGCCACCTACGATGATCCAGGGGCCAAAAACATTAAGTACTTC. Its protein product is CASSLARGATYDDPGAKNIKYF.

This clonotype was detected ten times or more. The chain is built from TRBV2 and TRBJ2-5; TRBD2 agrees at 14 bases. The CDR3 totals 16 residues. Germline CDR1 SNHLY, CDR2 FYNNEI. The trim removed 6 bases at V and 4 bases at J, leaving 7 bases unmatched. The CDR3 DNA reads TGTGCCAGCAGCGGGACTAGCGGGGGAGGGGGAGAGACCCAGTACTTC. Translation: CASSGTSGGGGETQYF.

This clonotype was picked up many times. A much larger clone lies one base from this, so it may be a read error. The CDR3 nucleotides read TGTGCCAGCAGTTACTCCGGGACAGGGAACACTGAAGCTTTCTTT. Protein: CASSYSGTGNTEAFF. The V and J genes are TRBV12-3 or TRBV12-4 and TRBJ1-1; 8 nucleotides line up with TRBD1. This CDR3 is 15 amino acids long. The junction had 5 bases not matched to a gene; V was cut back by 4 bases and J by 1 base.

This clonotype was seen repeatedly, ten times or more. This CDR3 reads CASKGNQETQYF. CDR3 in DNA: TGTGCCAGCAAGGGGAATCAAGAGACCCAGTACTTC. The chain has TRBV6-1 and TRBJ2-5; D may be TRBD1 (5 bases). The length of the CDR3 is 12 residues. Deletions cut 7 bases from V and 2 bases from J, with 8 bases between. Germline loops: CDR1 MNHNS, CDR2 SASEGT.

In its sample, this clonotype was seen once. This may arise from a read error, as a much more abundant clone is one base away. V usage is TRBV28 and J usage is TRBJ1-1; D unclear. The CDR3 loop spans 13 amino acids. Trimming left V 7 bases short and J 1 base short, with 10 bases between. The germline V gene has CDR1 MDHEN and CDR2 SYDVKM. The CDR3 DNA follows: TGTGCCAGCAATGACCCAGGGAACACTGAAGCTTTCTTT. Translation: CASNDPGNTEAFF.

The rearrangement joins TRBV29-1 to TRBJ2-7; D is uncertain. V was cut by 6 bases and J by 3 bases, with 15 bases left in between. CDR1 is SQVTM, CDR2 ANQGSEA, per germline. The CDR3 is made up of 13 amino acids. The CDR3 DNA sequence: TGCAGCGTCGAACAGAAACCCGACTACGAGCAGTACTTC. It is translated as CSVEQKPDYEQYF.

The CDR3 region is CSARGPTF. The CDR3 coding sequence is TGCAGTGCTAGGGGCCCTACCTTC. The chain uses TRBV20-1 and TRBJ1-2; D not resolved. The CDR3 is made up of 8 amino acids. Trimming shortened V by 3 bases and J by 14 bases, and 7 bases separated the two germline ends. Germline V gene lookup returns CDR1 DFQATT and CDR2 SNEGSKA (reference sequence).

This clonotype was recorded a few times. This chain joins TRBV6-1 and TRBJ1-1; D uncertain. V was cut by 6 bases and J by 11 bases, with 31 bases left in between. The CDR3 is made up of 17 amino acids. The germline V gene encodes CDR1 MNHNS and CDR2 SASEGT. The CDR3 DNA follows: TGTGCCAGCAGCCCTTTTCGTGACCCAATGCGACTCCGGGCGGCTTTCTTT. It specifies CASSPFRDPMRLRAAFF.

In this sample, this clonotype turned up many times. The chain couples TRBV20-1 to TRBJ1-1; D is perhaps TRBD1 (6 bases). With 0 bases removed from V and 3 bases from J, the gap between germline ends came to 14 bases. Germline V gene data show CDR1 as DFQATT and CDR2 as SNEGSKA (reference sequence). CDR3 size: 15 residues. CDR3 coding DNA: TGCAGTGCTAGAGATGGGACAAGAGGGTACACTGAAGCTTTCTTT. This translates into CSARDGTRGYTEAFF.

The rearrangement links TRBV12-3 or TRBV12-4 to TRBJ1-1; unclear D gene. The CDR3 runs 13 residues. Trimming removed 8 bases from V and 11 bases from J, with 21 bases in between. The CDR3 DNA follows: TGTGCCAGCCTTCAAGGCCCAAGAGAGGTGGCTTTCTTT. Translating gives CASLQGPREVAFF.

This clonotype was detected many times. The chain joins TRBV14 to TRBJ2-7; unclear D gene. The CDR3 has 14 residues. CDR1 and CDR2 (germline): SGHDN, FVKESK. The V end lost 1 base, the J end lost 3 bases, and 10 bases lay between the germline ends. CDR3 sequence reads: CASSQGSPHYEQYF. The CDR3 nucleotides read TGTGCCAGCAGCCAAGGCAGTCCGCACTACGAGCAGTACTTC.

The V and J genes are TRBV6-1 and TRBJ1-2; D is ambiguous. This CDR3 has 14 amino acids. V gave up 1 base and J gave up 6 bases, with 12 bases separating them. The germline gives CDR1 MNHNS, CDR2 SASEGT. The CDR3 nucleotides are TGTGCCAGCAGTGAAGGGGAGGGCGGGAATGGCTACACCTTC. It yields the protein CASSEGEGGNGYTF.

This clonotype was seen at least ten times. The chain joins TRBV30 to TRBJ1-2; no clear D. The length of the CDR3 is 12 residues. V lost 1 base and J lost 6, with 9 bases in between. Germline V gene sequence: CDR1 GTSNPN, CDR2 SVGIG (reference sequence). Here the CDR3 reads CAWSEEGHGYTF. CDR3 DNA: TGTGCCTGGAGTGAGGAGGGCCATGGCTACACCTTC.

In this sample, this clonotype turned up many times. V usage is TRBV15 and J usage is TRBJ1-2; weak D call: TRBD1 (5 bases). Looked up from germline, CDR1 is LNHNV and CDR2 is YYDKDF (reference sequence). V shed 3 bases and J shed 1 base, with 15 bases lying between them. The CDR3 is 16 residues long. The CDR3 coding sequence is TGTGCCACCAGCAGGGGCTCGCGGGGGTATAACTATGGCTACACCTTC. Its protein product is CATSRGSRGYNYGYTF.

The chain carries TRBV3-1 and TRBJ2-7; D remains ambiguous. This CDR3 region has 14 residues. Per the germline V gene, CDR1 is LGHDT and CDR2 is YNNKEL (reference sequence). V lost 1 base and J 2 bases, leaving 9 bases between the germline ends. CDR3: CASSQGDLAYEQYF. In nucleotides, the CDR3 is TGTGCCAGCAGCCAAGGCGACTTAGCCTACGAGCAGTACTTC.